The 8 T cell receptor beta chains presented below share a single source sample, sequenced in a study of CD8 T cells in ankylosing spondylitis. Findings and caveats of the study: A TCR beta motif made of fewer than ten highly homologous variants seemed typical of ankylosing spondylitis blood.

TCRdb reanalysed the 5' RACE reads using MiXCR and keeps one entry per CDR3 protein. The table records about 440,000 distinct CDR3 sequences, 17% of them present only once. What these receptors recognize is not known. Sequencing was carried out using blood, either unsorted or a sorted T cell fraction (not recorded which). These TCRs come from a male donor with ankylosing spondylitis.

This clonotype was found many times. The V call is TRBV20-1, the J call TRBJ2-3; 7 bases are a match to TRBD1. The V gene's germline CDR1 is DFQATT and CDR2 SNEGSKA (reference sequence). CDR3 size: 14 residues. The V segment lost 1 base and the J segment 1 base; nucleotides outside the gene matches: 2. The CDR3 sequence: CSARGQGGTDTQYF. The CDR3 DNA sequence: TGCAGTGCTAGAGGACAGGGAGGCACAGATACGCAGTATTTT.

This chain connects TRBV15 to TRBJ2-3; D is perhaps TRBD1 (6 bases). The length of the CDR3 is 17 residues. V was pared by 3 bases and J by 0 bases, with 16 bases between. Looked up from germline, CDR1 is LNHNV and CDR2 is YYDKDF (reference sequence). In DNA, the CDR3 is TGTGCCACCAGCAGGCCGGTTACAGGGCTTAGCACAGATACGCAGTATTTT. Protein product: CATSRPVTGLSTDTQYF.

The V gene is TRBV6-1, the J gene TRBJ1-1, with unresolved D. The germline V and J ends were trimmed by 8 bases and 1 base, with 11 bases remaining between them. In germline, CDR1 is MNHNS, CDR2 SASEGT. This CDR3 spans 13 amino acids. CDR3 sequence: CASGEQENTEAFF. The CDR3 DNA reads TGTGCCAGCGGGGAGCAGGAGAACACTGAAGCTTTCTTT.

J is TRBJ1-5 and V is TRBV2; tentatively, D is TRBD1 (6 bases). The V end lost 5 bases, the J end lost 7 bases, and 9 bases lay between the germline ends. The length of the CDR3 is 12 residues. Germline V gene lookup returns CDR1 SNHLY and CDR2 FYNNEI. Here the CDR3 reads CASSQGWQPQHF. The CDR3 region has the DNA TGTGCCAGCAGTCAGGGGTGGCAGCCCCAGCATTTT.

This clonotype was found a few times. The genes are TRBV18 and TRBJ2-1; TRBD1 agrees at 7 bases. Losses at the gene ends were 3 bases for V and 5 bases for J; bases not matched to a gene: 13. This CDR3 has 17 residues. Germline CDR1 is KGHSH and CDR2 is LQKENI. This CDR3 reads CASSPPERGPIDNEQFF. The DNA of the CDR3 is TGTGCCAGCTCACCGCCTGAGAGGGGGCCCATCGACAATGAGCAGTTCTTC.

This clonotype was recorded a few times. The chain has TRBV7-2 and TRBJ1-1; 9 nucleotides line up with TRBD1. The CDR3 contains 14 residues. Trimming cost V 5 bases and J 4 bases; bases outside gene matches: 5. Germline V lookup: CDR1 SGHTA, CDR2 FQGNSA. CDR3 DNA sequence: TGTGCCAGCAGCAAAGACAGGGGGTTCACTGAAGCTTTCTTT. Its translation: CASSKDRGFTEAFF.

The chain recombines TRBV5-1 with TRBJ2-1; the match to TRBD2 covers 12 bases. V lost 5 bases and J lost 6; bases outside the gene matches: 6. Germline V gene sequence: CDR1 SGHRS, CDR2 YFSETQ. The CDR3 runs 15 residues. This chain's CDR3 is CASRYLAGGPNEQFF. In DNA, the CDR3 is TGCGCCAGCAGATACCTAGCGGGGGGGCCCAATGAGCAGTTCTTC. The whole variable domain, filled in from reference TRBV5-1 and TRBJ2-1, reads KAGVTQTPRYLIKTRGQQVTLSCSPISGHRSVSWYQQTPGQGLQFLFEYFSETQRNKGNFPGRFSGRQFSNSRSEMNVSTLELGDSALYLCASRYLAGGPNEQFFGPGTRLTVL.

The V and J genes are TRBV3-1 and TRBJ1-1; no reliable D call. Germline assignment: CDR1 LGHDT and CDR2 YNNKEL (reference sequence). CDR3 length: 14 residues. V was shortened by 2 bases and J by 3 bases, with 10 bases between the two germline ends. The CDR3 loop is CASSQSGGDTEAFF. The DNA for the CDR3 is TGTGCCAGCAGCCAATCGGGTGGGGACACTGAAGCTTTCTTT. Using reference TRBV3-1 and TRBJ1-1 for the parts outside the CDR3, the full variable domain is DTAVSQTPKYLVTQMGNDKSIKCEQNLGHDTMYWYKQDSKKFLKIMFSYNNKELIINETVPNRFSPKSPDKAHLNLHINSLELGDSAVYFCASSQSGGDTEAFFGQGTRLTVV.